One and the same sample provided the 6 T cell receptor beta chains below, sequenced in a study of T cells after yellow fever vaccination. TCRdb re-analysed the 5' RACE reads in MiXCR, keeping a single row per CDR3 protein. Of about 320,000 distinct CDR3 sequences listed, about 4.5% are singletons. The sequences come from PBMCs, collected 15 days after the yellow fever booster vaccination. The receptor source for this set is a man aged 18-30 years who received the YFV17D yellow fever vaccine.

This clonotype was recorded many times. The chain is built from TRBV7-2 and TRBJ2-5; TRBD2 might be the D (6 bases). The CDR3 covers 15 residues. Germline CDR1 and CDR2: SGHTA and FQGNSA. V gave up 5 bases and J gave up 2 bases, with 15 bases separating them. Here the CDR3 reads CASSPRGSSQETQYF. CDR3 nucleotides: TGTGCCAGCAGCCCCCGGGGGTCCTCGCAAGAGACCCAGTACTTC.

The chain couples TRBV7-2 to TRBJ1-1; TRBD1 is a possible D gene (5 bases). The germline gives CDR1 SGHTA, CDR2 FQGNSA. Trimming took 5 bases from V and 3 from J, leaving 28 bases between them. CDR3 length: 19 residues. CDR3 coding DNA: TGTGCCAGCAGCGCCTCCGTTGGGACCACGAGGACGCGAGACACTGAAGCTTTCTTT. It is translated as CASSASVGTTRTRDTEAFF.

This clonotype was seen at least ten times. The V and J genes are TRBV5-1 and TRBJ2-7; weak D call: TRBD1 (7 bases). The CDR3 consists of 16 residues. Germline CDR1 is SGHRS and CDR2 is YFSETQ. The V gene lost 0 bases and the J gene lost 4 bases, with 17 bases spanning the gap. CDR3 loop: CASSLAPEGAQYEQYF. The CDR3 region has the DNA TGCGCCAGCAGCTTGGCTCCGGAGGGGGCGCAATACGAGCAGTACTTC.

There are many counts of this clonotype. The rearrangement uses TRBV6-5 and TRBJ2-7; possibly TRBD2 for D (6 bases). Per germline, CDR1 MNHEY and CDR2 SVGAGI. The CDR3 totals 14 residues. Trimming shortened V by 4 bases and J by 4 bases, and 14 bases separated the two germline ends. Here the CDR3 reads CASSSGLNDYEQYF. In nucleotides, the CDR3 is TGTGCCAGCAGTTCAGGACTAAACGATTACGAGCAGTACTTC.

The chain carries TRBV28 and TRBJ2-3; 7 positions agree with TRBD1. Trimming took 2 bases from V and 4 from J; bases not matched to a gene: 6. This CDR3 contains 15 residues. The germline V gene encodes CDR1 MDHEN and CDR2 SYDVKM. CDR3 loop: CASSLGGTGADTQYF. The CDR3 DNA is TGTGCCAGCAGTTTAGGAGGAACAGGGGCAGATACGCAGTATTTT.

In its sample, this clonotype was seen a few times. The gene calls are TRBV13 and TRBJ2-7, with D possibly being TRBD1 or TRBD2 (7 bases each). Germline-derived CDR1 and CDR2 are PRHDT and FYEKMQ (reference sequence). The CDR3 runs to 13 residues. V was shortened by 8 bases and J by 2 bases, with 13 bases between the two germline ends. This CDR3 reads CASSSGGAYEQYV. The CDR3 DNA sequence: TGTGCCAGCTCGTCAGGGGGGGCCTACGAGCAGTACGTC.